These 13 T cell receptor beta chains came from one sample sequenced in a study of cytomegalovirus exposure and HLA in healthy donors. Primers included in the PCR were 60 Vbeta and 13 Jbeta primers. Measured with immunoSEQ multiplex PCR; TCRdb has only the in-frame clones, and not every one. The profile covers 100,000 or so clones, with nearly 80% appearing a single time and about 4.6% taken by the ten largest. Sequencing input: PBMCs. The receptors come from a woman between 40 and 50 years old in good health and CMV-seropositive.

J is TRBJ2-5 and V is TRBV7-9; a possible D gene is TRBD2 (6 bases). This CDR3 has 15 amino acids. Trimming pared 4 bases from V and 4 bases from J, leaving 16 bases between. CDR1 SEHNR and CDR2 FQNEAQ come from the germline V gene (reference sequence). CDR3: CASSSPGEGRETQYF. The CDR3 DNA is TGTGCCAGCAGCTCTCCGGGAGAGGGGAGAGAGACCCAGTACTTC. Combining the CDR3 with reference TRBV7-9 and TRBJ2-5 gives the whole variable domain DTGVSQNPRHKITKRGQNVTFRCDPISEHNRLYWYRQTLGQGPEFLTYFQNEAQLEKSRLLSDRFSAERPKGSFSTLEIQRTEQGDSAMYLCASSSPGEGRETQYFGPGTRLLVL.

The chain carries TRBV10-3 and TRBJ1-2, with 8 bases lining up with TRBD1. V was clipped by 6 bases and J by 6 bases; unmatched bases: 0. The germline V gene has CDR1 ENHRY and CDR2 SYGVKD. The CDR3 has 11 amino acids. This CDR3 reads CAIRTGDGYTF. CDR3 nucleotide sequence: TGTGCCATCAGGACAGGGGATGGCTACACCTTC.

The V gene is TRBV19, the J gene TRBJ2-4; D might be TRBD2 (6 bases). Germline CDR1 LNHDA, CDR2 SQIVND (reference sequence). The V end was cut by 3 bases, the J end by 11 bases, with 8 bases between. The CDR3 has 11 amino acids. The DNA for the CDR3 is TGTGCCAGTAGTATTGGGGACTTTCAGTACTTC. This encodes CASSIGDFQYF.

The J gene is TRBJ1-1, the V gene TRBV4-2; 7 bases are shared with TRBD1. Trimming removed 4 bases from V and 2 bases from J; junction bases left unmatched: 10. CDR3 length: 16 residues. CDR1 LGHNA and CDR2 YNFKEQ come from the germline V gene. Here the CDR3 DNA reads TGTGCCAGCAGCCGCGTACGACAGGGTGGAAACACTGAAGCTTTCTTT. Translating it yields CASSRVRQGGNTEAFF.

This chain links TRBV27 with TRBJ2-7; 11 nucleotides align to TRBD1. CDR1 and CDR2 (germline): MNHEY, SMNVEV (reference sequence). The CDR3 consists of 15 residues. V shed 0 bases, J shed 8 bases, and the junction held 6 bases outside the gene matches. This chain's CDR3 is CASSLSGTGGIKQYF. CDR3 nucleotide sequence: TGTGCCAGCAGTTTATCCGGGACAGGGGGTATCAAGCAGTACTTC.

This chain uses TRBV19 with TRBJ1-5, with a weak D call TRBD1 (6 bases). V gave up 5 bases and J gave up 10 bases, with 12 bases separating them. Germline V gene sequence: CDR1 LNHDA, CDR2 SQIVND (reference sequence). The CDR3 length is 12 residues. CDR3 nucleotides: TGTGCCAGTAGTCCCCCGGACAGTCCCCAGCATTTT. This gives the protein CASSPPDSPQHF.

The chain joins TRBV28 to TRBJ1-2; possibly TRBD1 for D (6 bases). Germline V gene lookup returns CDR1 MDHEN and CDR2 SYDVKM. Deletions cut 4 bases from V and 5 bases from J, with 11 bases between. The CDR3 length is 13 residues. In DNA, the CDR3 is TGTGCCAGCAGTTGGACAGCATTTTATGGCTACACCTTC. Translated: CASSWTAFYGYTF.

This clone is labeled large. This chain links TRBV19 with TRBJ1-4, with TRBD1 matching over 8 bases. V shed 5 bases and J 7 bases; nucleotides not matched to a gene: 9. Per germline, CDR1 LNHDA and CDR2 SQIVND (reference sequence). This CDR3 has 15 residues. Here the CDR3 reads CASSSSGGGSEKLFF. In DNA, the CDR3 is TGTGCCAGTAGTTCGTCAGGGGGCGGATCTGAAAAACTGTTTTTT.

The chain combines TRBV5-1 with TRBJ1-5; TRBD1 agrees at 9 bases. The CDR3 totals 19 residues. Looked up from germline, CDR1 is SGHRS and CDR2 is YFSETQ. Unmatched junction bases numbered 14, after V lost 3 bases and J lost 1 base. CDR3 sequence: CASSWPQGASPSSNQPQHF. DNA of the CDR3: TGCGCCAGCAGCTGGCCACAGGGGGCGAGCCCATCAAGCAATCAGCCCCAGCATTTT.

This chain connects TRBV2 to TRBJ1-3; no definite D call. Germline lookup yields CDR1 SNHLY and CDR2 FYNNEI. Trimming pared 6 bases from V and 1 base from J, leaving 7 bases between. The CDR3 loop spans 13 amino acids. The CDR3 DNA follows: TGTGCCAGCAGGCAGGAATCTGGAAACACCATATATTTT. Translating gives CASRQESGNTIYF.

The J gene is TRBJ2-3, the V gene TRBV7-6; 13 nucleotides match TRBD2. Germline V CDR1 and CDR2: SGHVS, FNYEAQ. Trimming cost V 4 bases and J 5 bases; bases outside gene matches: 6. The CDR3 is 16 residues long. This CDR3 reads CASSSGLAGLGDTQYF. The CDR3 DNA follows: TGTGCCAGCAGCTCGGGACTAGCGGGATTGGGAGATACGCAGTATTTT.

The V call is TRBV4-3, the J call TRBJ1-4, with D possibly matching TRBD1 (6 bases). Trimming removed 1 base at V and 0 bases at J, with 9 bases between. Germline V gene lookup returns CDR1 LGHNA and CDR2 YSLEER. This CDR3 comprises 16 residues. CDR3 in amino acids: CASSQVGQSTNEKLFF. As DNA, the CDR3 is TGCGCCAGCAGCCAAGTCGGACAGTCAACTAATGAAAAACTGTTTTTT.

The chain combines TRBV7-9 with TRBJ1-1; TRBD1 matches at 7 bases. CDR3 length equals 16 residues. The J segment lost 3 bases and the V segment lost 1 base, leaving 8 bases of the junction unmatched. CDR1 and CDR2 from the germline V gene are SEHNR and FQNEAQ (reference sequence). The CDR3 nucleotides are TGTGCCAGCAGCTTAGTGTTGAGGGGGCTGGACACTGAAGCTTTCTTT. Residues: CASSLVLRGLDTEAFF. Looking up the rest from reference TRBV7-9 and TRBJ1-1 gives the full variable domain: DTGVSQNPRHKITKRGQNVTFRCDPISEHNRLYWYRQTLGQGPEFLTYFQNEAQLEKSRLLSDRFSAERPKGSFSTLEIQRTEQGDSAMYLCASSLVLRGLDTEAFFGQGTRLTVV.